These T cell receptor beta chains were read from a single sample in a study of preoperative IRX-2 immunotherapy in early breast cancer. Profiled with immunoSEQ multiplex PCR; TCRdb holds only in-frame clones, not every one. The sample contains about 98,000 clones, 86% of which appear only once. This specimen was tumor tissue, taken after IRX-2 immunotherapy. These receptors came from a human donor with breast cancer. Both conserved end residues are part of each CDR3. The order of the fields is V gene, D gene, CDR3 length, J gene, clone size, CDR3 DNA, CDR3 protein. D genes are given only for firm matches. A clone size is listed for some rows: how often the clone was seen (once, few, many), or a class if it is expanded.

v_gene: TRBV6-8; d_gene: -; len: 16; j_gene: TRBJ1-2; abundance: -; CDR3nt: TGTGCCAGCAGTTCCCTCACAGTGAGGTCTAACTATGGCTACACCTTC; CDR3aa: CASSSLTVRSNYGYTF
v_gene: TRBV7-1; d_gene: -; len: 13; j_gene: TRBJ1-4; abundance: -; CDR3nt: TGTGCCAGCAGCTTTCACGATAATGAAAAACTGTTTTTT; CDR3aa: CASSFHDNEKLFF
v_gene: TRBV6-7; d_gene: TRBD1; len: 14; j_gene: TRBJ1-4; abundance: once; CDR3nt: TGTGCCAGCAGTGATGAGCGGACAGGGTGGAAACTGTTTTTT; CDR3aa: CASSDERTGWKLFF
v_gene: TRBV9; d_gene: -; len: 13; j_gene: TRBJ2-5; abundance: -; CDR3nt: TGTGCCAGCAGTGAAAGAGAGGGAGAGACCCAGTACTTC; CDR3aa: CASSEREGETQYF
v_gene: TRBV5-1; d_gene: -; len: 14; j_gene: TRBJ1-4; abundance: -; CDR3nt: TGCGCCAGCAGCTTAGGGATCAACCTTGAAAAACTGTTTTTT; CDR3aa: CASSLGINLEKLFF
v_gene: TRBV7-1; d_gene: TRBD1; len: 15; j_gene: TRBJ1-2; abundance: -; CDR3nt: TGTGCCAGCAGGCTAACCGGGACAGGGGACTATGGCTACACCTTC; CDR3aa: CASRLTGTGDYGYTF
v_gene: TRBV28; d_gene: -; len: 12; j_gene: TRBJ1-6; abundance: -; CDR3nt: TGTGCCAGCAGTTTAATCCGAGCACCCCTCCACTTT; CDR3aa: CASSLIRAPLHF
v_gene: TRBV5-1; d_gene: -; len: 16; j_gene: TRBJ1-2; abundance: -; CDR3nt: TGCGCCAGCAGCTTGGTGGCAGGTGCCCTTAACTATGGCTACACCTTC; CDR3aa: CASSLVAGALNYGYTF
v_gene: TRBV6-4; d_gene: -; len: 11; j_gene: TRBJ2-5; abundance: -; CDR3nt: TGTGCCAGCAGTACTCAAGAGACCCAGTACTTC; CDR3aa: CASSTQETQYF
v_gene: TRBV6-4; d_gene: TRBD1; len: 11; j_gene: TRBJ2-1; abundance: -; CDR3nt: TGTGCCACCCGACAGGGGGGTGAGCAGTTCTTC; CDR3aa: CATRQGGEQFF
v_gene: TRBV11-3; d_gene: -; len: 16; j_gene: TRBJ1-3; abundance: few; CDR3nt: TGTGCCAGCAGTTTAGGTGGGCCGTTTTCTGGAAACACCATATATTTT; CDR3aa: CASSLGGPFSGNTIYF
v_gene: TRBV15; d_gene: -; len: 16; j_gene: TRBJ1-1; abundance: -; CDR3nt: TGTGCCACCAGCAGAGATCTAGCGGGGGCTAACACTGAAGCTTTCTTT; CDR3aa: CATSRDLAGANTEAFF
v_gene: TRBV19; d_gene: TRBD1; len: 18; j_gene: TRBJ1-2; abundance: -; CDR3nt: TGTGCCAGTAGTATATATACCCTCCGGGACAGGCTGTTTCGGGGCTACACCTTC; CDR3aa: CASSIYTLRDRLFRGYTF
v_gene: TRBV19; d_gene: TRBD1; len: 14; j_gene: TRBJ1-1; abundance: -; CDR3nt: TGTGCCAGTAGTATCCGGGACAGGGGTACTGAAGCTTTCTTT; CDR3aa: CASSIRDRGTEAFF
v_gene: TRBV14; d_gene: TRBD1; len: 15; j_gene: TRBJ1-4; abundance: -; CDR3nt: TGTGCCAGCAGCCAATGGGACAGGGGTGATGAAAAACTGTTTTTT; CDR3aa: CASSQWDRGDEKLFF
v_gene: TRBV19; d_gene: -; len: 14; j_gene: TRBJ2-2; abundance: once; CDR3nt: TGTGCCAGCCGCCCCTTCAAGAACACCGGGGAGCTGTTTTTT; CDR3aa: CASRPFKNTGELFF
v_gene: TRBV16; d_gene: -; len: 14; j_gene: TRBJ1-5; abundance: -; CDR3nt: TGTGCCAGCAGCCAAACAGGCCACAATCAGCCCCAGCATTTT; CDR3aa: CASSQTGHNQPQHF
v_gene: TRBV18; d_gene: -; len: 14; j_gene: TRBJ1-1; abundance: -; CDR3nt: TGTGCCAGCTCGCCTCCCGAGGGGCGGACTGAAGCTTTCTTT; CDR3aa: CASSPPEGRTEAFF
v_gene: TRBV18; d_gene: TRBD1; len: 17; j_gene: TRBJ2-1; abundance: -; CDR3nt: TGTGCCAGCTCACTAAAAACCGGGACAGGGGTCGGGAATGAGCAGTTCTTC; CDR3aa: CASSLKTGTGVGNEQFF
v_gene: TRBV19; d_gene: -; len: 11; j_gene: TRBJ1-1; abundance: -; CDR3nt: TGTGCCAGTATAACTTACACTGAAGCTTTCTTT; CDR3aa: CASITYTEAFF
v_gene: TRBV5-1; d_gene: -; len: 15; j_gene: TRBJ1-4; abundance: -; CDR3nt: TGCGCCAGCAGCGTCCAGAGGGGTAGGGAGGAAAAACTGTTTTTT; CDR3aa: CASSVQRGREEKLFF
v_gene: TRBV30; d_gene: -; len: 11; j_gene: TRBJ2-6; abundance: few; CDR3nt: TGTGCCTGGAGTAGAGCCAACGTCCTGACTTTC; CDR3aa: CAWSRANVLTF
v_gene: TRBV6-8; d_gene: -; len: 18; j_gene: TRBJ1-5; abundance: -; CDR3nt: TGTGCCAGCAGCCCCGCCCTTGGAGGGGGGGATAGCAATCAGCCCCAGCATTTT; CDR3aa: CASSPALGGGDSNQPQHF
v_gene: TRBV6-8; d_gene: -; len: 14; j_gene: TRBJ1-1; abundance: -; CDR3nt: TGTGCCATCAGTCCGTCCGGAGATAACACTGAAGCTTTCTTT; CDR3aa: CAISPSGDNTEAFF
v_gene: TRBV12-5; d_gene: -; len: 14; j_gene: TRBJ1-2; abundance: -; CDR3nt: TGTGCCAGCACCCACCAGGGAAAGGAACTCGGCTACACCTTC; CDR3aa: CASTHQGKELGYTF
v_gene: TRBV6-8; d_gene: TRBD1; len: 15; j_gene: TRBJ2-7; abundance: -; CDR3nt: TGTGCCAGCAGTATAACGGGGACAGGGGGTAACGAGCAGTACTTC; CDR3aa: CASSITGTGGNEQYF
v_gene: TRBV19; d_gene: -; len: 14; j_gene: TRBJ2-1; abundance: -; CDR3nt: TGTGCCAGTAGTCTAGGTTTGAGGCTCGATGAGCAGTTCTTC; CDR3aa: CASSLGLRLDEQFF
v_gene: TRBV5-1; d_gene: TRBD1; len: 15; j_gene: TRBJ2-7; abundance: -; CDR3nt: TGCGCCAGCACCATCAACCGGGACAGGGGGACCGAGCAGTACTTC; CDR3aa: CASTINRDRGTEQYF
v_gene: TRBV5-1; d_gene: -; len: 17; j_gene: TRBJ2-2; abundance: -; CDR3nt: TGCGCCAGCAGCTTGCCCTGGGGGGAAATAAACACCGGGGAGCTGTTTTTT; CDR3aa: CASSLPWGEINTGELFF
v_gene: TRBV14; d_gene: -; len: 12; j_gene: TRBJ1-2; abundance: -; CDR3nt: TGTGCCAGCAGCTCCTCGGGGATGGGCTACACCTTC; CDR3aa: CASSSSGMGYTF
v_gene: TRBV11-3; d_gene: TRBD2; len: 16; j_gene: TRBJ2-3; abundance: once; CDR3nt: TGTGCCAGCAGCTTACGCCTGGCGGGGGGTACAGATACGCAGTATTTT; CDR3aa: CASSLRLAGGTDTQYF
v_gene: TRBV6-8; d_gene: TRBD1; len: 15; j_gene: TRBJ1-5; abundance: -; CDR3nt: TGTGCCAGCAGTGACAGGGGGTCCCCCAATCAGCCCCAGCATTTT; CDR3aa: CASSDRGSPNQPQHF
v_gene: TRBV28; d_gene: -; len: 15; j_gene: TRBJ1-1; abundance: once; CDR3nt: TGTGCCAGCAGTTTATGGACAGGAAAGAACACTGAAGCTTTCTTT; CDR3aa: CASSLWTGKNTEAFF
v_gene: TRBV4-2; d_gene: -; len: 13; j_gene: TRBJ1-2; abundance: -; CDR3nt: TGTGCCAGCAGGGGAGGAGCTAACTATGGCTACACCTTC; CDR3aa: CASRGGANYGYTF
v_gene: TRBV5-1; d_gene: TRBD1; len: 16; j_gene: TRBJ1-5; abundance: -; CDR3nt: TGCGCCAGCAGCCCTGAGGGACAGGGGGCCGATCAGCCCCAGCATTTT; CDR3aa: CASSPEGQGADQPQHF
v_gene: TRBV6-8; d_gene: -; len: 16; j_gene: TRBJ1-4; abundance: -; CDR3nt: TGTGCCAGCAGCAAAGGCACAGGCCTGGCTAATGAAAAACTGTTTTTT; CDR3aa: CASSKGTGLANEKLFF
v_gene: TRBV19; d_gene: -; len: 16; j_gene: TRBJ1-3; abundance: once; CDR3nt: TGTGCCAGTAAGGAACAGTCTCTGAGCTCTGGAAACACCATATATTTT; CDR3aa: CASKEQSLSSGNTIYF
v_gene: TRBV7-1; d_gene: TRBD1; len: 15; j_gene: TRBJ2-1; abundance: -; CDR3nt: TGTGCCAGCATCCCGGGGGCAGGGGGCCGCAATGAGCAGTTCTTC; CDR3aa: CASIPGAGGRNEQFF
v_gene: TRBV19; d_gene: TRBD2; len: 15; j_gene: TRBJ2-2; abundance: -; CDR3nt: TGTGCCAGTACCCCTGGCGGGAGTGGTACCGGGGAGCTGTTTTTT; CDR3aa: CASTPGGSGTGELFF
v_gene: TRBV6-1; d_gene: -; len: 13; j_gene: TRBJ1-2; abundance: -; CDR3nt: TGTGCCATCAGTGAAGGGGAGTACTATGGCTACACCTTC; CDR3aa: CAISEGEYYGYTF
v_gene: TRBV7-1; d_gene: -; len: 16; j_gene: TRBJ1-4; abundance: -; CDR3nt: TGTGCCAGCAGCTTAGGCCCTGGGACGGTGAATGAAAAACTGTTTTTT; CDR3aa: CASSLGPGTVNEKLFF
v_gene: TRBV28; d_gene: TRBD1; len: 13; j_gene: TRBJ1-2; abundance: -; CDR3nt: TGTGCCAGCAGTTTTGGGACAGACTATGGCTACACCTTC; CDR3aa: CASSFGTDYGYTF
v_gene: TRBV19; d_gene: TRBD1; len: 15; j_gene: TRBJ1-5; abundance: -; CDR3nt: TGTGCCAGTAAGAACAGGGGTTTTAGCAATCAGCCCCAGCATTTT; CDR3aa: CASKNRGFSNQPQHF
v_gene: TRBV11-3; d_gene: -; len: 17; j_gene: TRBJ2-5; abundance: -; CDR3nt: TGTGCCAGCAGCTCCGAACTACTAGGAGGGAACGTAGAGACCCAGTACTTC; CDR3aa: CASSSELLGGNVETQYF
v_gene: TRBV2; d_gene: -; len: 14; j_gene: TRBJ1-1; abundance: -; CDR3nt: TGTGCCAGCAGCCGGAGAGGGGCAAACACTGAAGCTTTCTTT; CDR3aa: CASSRRGANTEAFF
v_gene: TRBV5-1; d_gene: TRBD1; len: 15; j_gene: TRBJ1-1; abundance: -; CDR3nt: TGCGCCAGCAGCTTGTCGGGACAGGGAAGCACTGAAGCTTTCTTT; CDR3aa: CASSLSGQGSTEAFF
v_gene: TRBV10-2; d_gene: -; len: 13; j_gene: TRBJ2-5; abundance: few; CDR3nt: TGCGCCAGCTCCAGGGGACACCAAGAGACCCAGTACTTC; CDR3aa: CASSRGHQETQYF
v_gene: TRBV29-1; d_gene: TRBD1; len: 14; j_gene: TRBJ1-5; abundance: -; CDR3nt: TGCAGCGTCACGACAGGGGCCGGAGGTCAGCCCCAGCATTTT; CDR3aa: CSVTTGAGGQPQHF
v_gene: TRBV6-8; d_gene: -; len: 16; j_gene: TRBJ2-1; abundance: -; CDR3nt: TGTGCCAGCACCACACCTCGAGGTGGGCTACGGAATGAGCAGTTCTTC; CDR3aa: CASTTPRGGLRNEQFF
v_gene: TRBV28; d_gene: -; len: 13; j_gene: TRBJ1-4; abundance: -; CDR3nt: TGTGCCAGCAGTCCTCAGGTGACAGAGAAACTGTTTTTT; CDR3aa: CASSPQVTEKLFF
v_gene: TRBV28; d_gene: -; len: 15; j_gene: TRBJ1-4; abundance: -; CDR3nt: TGTGCCAGCAGTTCCATCGGGGGGAGTAATGAAAAACTGTTTTTT; CDR3aa: CASSSIGGSNEKLFF
v_gene: TRBV27; d_gene: TRBD2; len: 15; j_gene: TRBJ2-3; abundance: -; CDR3nt: TGTGCCAGCAACCCACTAGCGGGGAACACAGATACGCAGTATTTT; CDR3aa: CASNPLAGNTDTQYF
v_gene: TRBV30; d_gene: -; len: 14; j_gene: TRBJ1-2; abundance: -; CDR3nt: TGTGCCTGGAGCTTCACCCGGGGCCAGGGCGGCTACACCTTC; CDR3aa: CAWSFTRGQGGYTF
v_gene: TRBV29-1; d_gene: TRBD1; len: 14; j_gene: TRBJ1-1; abundance: -; CDR3nt: TGCAGCGTTACCCGGACAGGGGGGTCCACTGAAGCTTTCTTT; CDR3aa: CSVTRTGGSTEAFF